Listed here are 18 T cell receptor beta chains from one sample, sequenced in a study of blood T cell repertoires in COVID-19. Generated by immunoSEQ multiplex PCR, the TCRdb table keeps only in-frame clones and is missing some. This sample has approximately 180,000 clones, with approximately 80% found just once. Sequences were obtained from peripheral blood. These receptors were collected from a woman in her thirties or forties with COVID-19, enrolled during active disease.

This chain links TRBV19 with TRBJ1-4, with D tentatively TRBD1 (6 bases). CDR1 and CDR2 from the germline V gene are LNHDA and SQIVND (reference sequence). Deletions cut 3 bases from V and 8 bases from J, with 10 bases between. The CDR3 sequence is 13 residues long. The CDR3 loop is CASSMGRGEKLFF. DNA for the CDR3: TGTGCCAGTAGTATGGGCAGGGGAGAAAAACTGTTTTTT.

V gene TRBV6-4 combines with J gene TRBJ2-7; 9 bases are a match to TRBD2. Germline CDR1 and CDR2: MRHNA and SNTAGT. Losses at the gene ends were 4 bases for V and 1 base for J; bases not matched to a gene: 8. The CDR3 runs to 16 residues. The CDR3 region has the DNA TGTGCCAGCAGTGCCCAGCGGGAGGAAAAATCCTACGAGCAGTACTTC. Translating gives CASSAQREEKSYEQYF.

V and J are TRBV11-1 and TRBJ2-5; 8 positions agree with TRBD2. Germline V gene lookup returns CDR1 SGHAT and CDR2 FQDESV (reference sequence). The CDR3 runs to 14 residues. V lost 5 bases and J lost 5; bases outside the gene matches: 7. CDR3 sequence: CASSRSGRGETQYF. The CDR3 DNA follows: TGTGCCAGCAGCAGGAGCGGGAGAGGGGAGACCCAGTACTTC.

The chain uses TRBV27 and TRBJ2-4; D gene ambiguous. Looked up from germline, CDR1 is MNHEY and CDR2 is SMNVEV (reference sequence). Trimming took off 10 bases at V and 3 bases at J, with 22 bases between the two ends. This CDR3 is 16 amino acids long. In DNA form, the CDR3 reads TGTGCCACCTCGTCTTCTGTGTCTACGGGCAAAAACATTCAGTACTTC. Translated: CATSSSVSTGKNIQYF.

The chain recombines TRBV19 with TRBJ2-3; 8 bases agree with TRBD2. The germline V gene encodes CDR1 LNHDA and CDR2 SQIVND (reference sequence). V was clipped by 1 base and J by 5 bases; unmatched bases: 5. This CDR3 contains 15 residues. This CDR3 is CASSIAGGIGDTQYF. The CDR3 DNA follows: TGTGCCAGTAGTATAGCGGGAGGGATCGGAGATACGCAGTATTTT.

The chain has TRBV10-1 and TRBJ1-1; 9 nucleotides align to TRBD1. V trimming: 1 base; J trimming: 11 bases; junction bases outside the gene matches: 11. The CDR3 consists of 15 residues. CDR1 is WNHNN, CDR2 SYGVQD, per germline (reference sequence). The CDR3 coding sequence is TGCGCCAGCAGTGAGTACGGACAGGGGTCGGTGGTGGCTTTCTTT. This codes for CASSEYGQGSVVAFF.

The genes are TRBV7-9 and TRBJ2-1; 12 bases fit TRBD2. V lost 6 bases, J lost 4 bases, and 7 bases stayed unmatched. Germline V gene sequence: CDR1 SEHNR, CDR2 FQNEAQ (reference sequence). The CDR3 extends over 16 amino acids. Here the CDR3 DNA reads TGTGCCAGCAGAAAACGACTAGCGGGGGAATACAATGAGCAGTTCTTC. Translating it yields CASRKRLAGEYNEQFF.

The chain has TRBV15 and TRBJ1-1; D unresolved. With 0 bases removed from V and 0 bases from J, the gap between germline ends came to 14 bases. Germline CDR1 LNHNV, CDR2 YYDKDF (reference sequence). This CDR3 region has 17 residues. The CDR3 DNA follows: TGTGCCACCAGCAGAGACGCGGTGGGTTGGTTGAACACTGAAGCTTTCTTT. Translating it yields CATSRDAVGWLNTEAFF. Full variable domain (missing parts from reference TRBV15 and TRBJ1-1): DAMVIQNPRYQVTQFGKPVTLSCSQTLNHNVMYWYQQKSSQAPKLLFHYYDKDFNNEADTPDNFQSRRPNTSFCFLDIRSPGLGDTAMYLCATSRDAVGWLNTEAFFGQGTRLTVV.

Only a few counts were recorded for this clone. The CDR3 nucleotides read TGTGCCAGCAGCTTGGACAGGGTCGTACAAGAGACCCAGTACTTC. It encodes CASSLDRVVQETQYF. The chain recombines TRBV7-3 with TRBJ2-5; 8 nucleotides line up with TRBD1. This CDR3 is built from 15 residues. CDR1 and CDR2 (germline): SGHTA, FQGTGA. The ends lost 3 bases at V and 2 bases at J; junction bases unmatched: 5.

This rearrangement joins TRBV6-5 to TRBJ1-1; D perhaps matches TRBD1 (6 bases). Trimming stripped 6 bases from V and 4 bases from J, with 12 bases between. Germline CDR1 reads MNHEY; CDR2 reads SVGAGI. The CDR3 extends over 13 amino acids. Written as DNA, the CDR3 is TGTGCCAGCAGAAAAGGGGGGGGCACTGAAGCTTTCTTT. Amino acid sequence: CASRKGGGTEAFF.

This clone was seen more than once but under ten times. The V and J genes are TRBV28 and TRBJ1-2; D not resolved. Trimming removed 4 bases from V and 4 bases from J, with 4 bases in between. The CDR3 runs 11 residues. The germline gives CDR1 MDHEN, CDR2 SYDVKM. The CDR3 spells CASSWAYGYTF. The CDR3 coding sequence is TGTGCCAGCAGTTGGGCCTATGGCTACACCTTC.

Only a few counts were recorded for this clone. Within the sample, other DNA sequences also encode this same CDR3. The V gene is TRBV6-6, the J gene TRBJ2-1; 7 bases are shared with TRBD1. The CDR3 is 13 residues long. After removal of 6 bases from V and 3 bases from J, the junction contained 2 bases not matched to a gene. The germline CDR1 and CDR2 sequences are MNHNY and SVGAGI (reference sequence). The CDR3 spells CASSRDSYNEQFF. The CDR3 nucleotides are TGTGCCAGCAGCAGGGACAGCTACAATGAGCAGTTCTTC.

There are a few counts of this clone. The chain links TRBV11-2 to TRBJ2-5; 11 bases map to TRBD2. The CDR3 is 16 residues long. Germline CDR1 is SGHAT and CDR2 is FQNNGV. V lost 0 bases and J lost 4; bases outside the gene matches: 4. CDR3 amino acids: CASSLEGLAGGETQYF. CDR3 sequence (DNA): TGTGCCAGCAGCTTAGAAGGCCTAGCGGGGGGAGAGACCCAGTACTTC.

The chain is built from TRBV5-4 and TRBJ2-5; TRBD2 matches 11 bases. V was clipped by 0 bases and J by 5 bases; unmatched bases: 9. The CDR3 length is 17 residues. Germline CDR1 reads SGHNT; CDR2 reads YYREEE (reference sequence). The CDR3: CASSLAGLAGGGETQYF. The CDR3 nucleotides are TGTGCCAGCAGCTTGGCCGGGCTAGCGGGGGGCGGGGAGACCCAGTACTTC.

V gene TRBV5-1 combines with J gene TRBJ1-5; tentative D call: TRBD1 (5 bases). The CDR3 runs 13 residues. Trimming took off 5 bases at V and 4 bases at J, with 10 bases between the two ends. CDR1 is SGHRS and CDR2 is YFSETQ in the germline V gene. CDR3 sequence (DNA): TGCGCCAGCAGTGAGGAGGGGAATCAGCCCCAGCATTTT. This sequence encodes CASSEEGNQPQHF.

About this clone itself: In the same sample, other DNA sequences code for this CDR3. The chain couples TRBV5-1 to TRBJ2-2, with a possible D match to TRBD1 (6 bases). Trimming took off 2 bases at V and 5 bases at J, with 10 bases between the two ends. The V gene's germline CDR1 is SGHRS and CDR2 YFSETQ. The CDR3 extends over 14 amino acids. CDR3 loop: CASSLQGATGELFF. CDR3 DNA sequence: TGCGCCAGCAGCTTACAGGGTGCAACCGGGGAGCTGTTTTTT.

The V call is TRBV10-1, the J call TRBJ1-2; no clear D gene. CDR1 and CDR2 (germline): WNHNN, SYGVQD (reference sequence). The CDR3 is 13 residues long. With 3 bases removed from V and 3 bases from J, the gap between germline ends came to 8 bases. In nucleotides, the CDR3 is TGCGCCAGCAGTGAAGAGCCGTACTATGGCTACACCTTC. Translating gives CASSEEPYYGYTF.

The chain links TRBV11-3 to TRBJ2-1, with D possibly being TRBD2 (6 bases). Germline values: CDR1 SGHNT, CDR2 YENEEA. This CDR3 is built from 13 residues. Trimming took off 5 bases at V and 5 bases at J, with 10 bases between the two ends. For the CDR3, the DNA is TGTGCCAGCAGCCCCGGGACTGACAATGAGCAGTTCTTC. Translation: CASSPGTDNEQFF.